The following is a TCR beta chain sequence with its context. Its cognate antigen is unknown. The CDR3 is 14 residues long. The V and J ends lost 10 bases and 9 bases, in that order; junction bases with no gene match: 12. In germline, CDR1 is ENHRY, CDR2 SYGVKD. This sample is drawn from a study of cytomegalovirus exposure and HLA in healthy donors. In the study overall: Membership in the Caucasian-associated ancestry cluster was found for around four fifths of 300 to 500 genotyped donors. Whole-study findings and limits: As a later analysis showed, a missense DCLRE1C variant was linked to trimming of TCR beta V- and J-genes. While the bulk of TCR sequences proved rare, some public TCRs turned up in many donors. The productive fraction for most TCR beta V segments was about 87% or about 30% in an earlier analysis.

This PCR relied on a set of 60 Vbeta primers and 13 Jbeta primers. Clones were sequenced by immunoSEQ multiplex PCR, and TCRdb holds only the in-frame ones, with some missing. This repertoire shows over 130,000 clones, approximately 80% found once; its top ten account for approximately 2%. The TCR sequence derives from a man in his forties or fifties in good health and CMV-seronegative. The gene calls are TRBV10-3 and TRBJ2-1; 10 nucleotides agree with TRBD2. The source material was PBMCs. This chain's CDR3 is CATGVAGGGSEQFF. CDR3 nucleotide sequence: TGTGCCACCGGTGTAGCGGGAGGTGGTAGTGAGCAGTTCTTC.